What follows describes a single T cell receptor beta chain. As yet, its antigen is unknown. These data originate in a study of cytomegalovirus exposure and HLA in healthy donors. Findings of the study overall: In vitro work confirmed that a few CMV-associated chains recognize CMV antigens. Published work reported that the classifier diagnosed cytomegalovirus status with high specificity and sensitivity.

Per the germline V gene, CDR1 is MNHEY and CDR2 is SVGAGI. Losses at the gene ends were 4 bases for V and 4 bases for J; bases not matched to a gene: 6. The CDR3 totals 16 residues. The PCR used 60 Vbeta and 13 Jbeta primers. Profiled with immunoSEQ multiplex PCR; TCRdb holds only in-frame clones, not every one. The top ten hold almost 2% of the sample, which has about 160,000 clones, approximately 86% seen once. The TCR comes from a woman aged 18-29 years in good health and CMV-seronegative. The V and J genes are TRBV6-5 and TRBJ2-2; 10 bases line up with TRBD2. Sequenced material: PBMCs. The CDR3 sequence: CASSLSGGAGTGELFF. The CDR3 nucleotides are TGTGCCAGCAGTTTAAGCGGGGGGGCGGGCACCGGGGAGCTGTTTTTT.